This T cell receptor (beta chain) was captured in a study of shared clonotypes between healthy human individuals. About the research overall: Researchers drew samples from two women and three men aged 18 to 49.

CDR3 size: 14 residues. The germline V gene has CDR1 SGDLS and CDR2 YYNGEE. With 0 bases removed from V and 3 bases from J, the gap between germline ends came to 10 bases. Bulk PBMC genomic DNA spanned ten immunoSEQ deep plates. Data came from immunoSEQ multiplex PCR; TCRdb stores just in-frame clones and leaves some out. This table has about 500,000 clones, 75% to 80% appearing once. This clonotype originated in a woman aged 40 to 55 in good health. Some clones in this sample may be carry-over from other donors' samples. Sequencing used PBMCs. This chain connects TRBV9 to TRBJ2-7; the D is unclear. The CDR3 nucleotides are TGTGCCAGCAGCGTAGGCCCCAGTTTCTACGAGCAGTACTTC. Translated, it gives CASSVGPSFYEQYF. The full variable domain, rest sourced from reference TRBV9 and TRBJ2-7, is DSGVTQTPKHLITATGQRVTLRCSPRSGDLSVYWYQQSLDQGLQFLIQYYNGEERAKGNILERFSAQQFPDLHSELNLSSLELGDSALYFCASSVGPSFYEQYFGPGTRLTVT.